This TCR beta chain was sequenced during a study of PD-L1 blockade in urothelial cancer. Sample time point: peripheral blood 6 weeks after treatment start. CDR1 and CDR2 from the germline V gene are MNHEY and SMNVEV (reference sequence). Trimming took 1 base from V and 7 from J, leaving 13 bases between them. This CDR3 comprises 14 residues. Libraries were prepared by immunoSEQ multiplex PCR; TCRdb keeps only in-frame clonotypes and omits some of them. The sample has about 120,000 clones; 86% are singletons. This chain connects TRBV27 to TRBJ1-2, with unresolved D. The material sequenced was PBMCs, taken around atezolizumab (anti-PD-L1) treatment. This TCR was sampled from a man aged 50-59 years with urothelial cancer. CDR3 DNA: TGTGCCAGCAGTTTATTTCCGGGGAGGGTTGGCTACACCTTC. Residues: CASSLFPGRVGYTF.